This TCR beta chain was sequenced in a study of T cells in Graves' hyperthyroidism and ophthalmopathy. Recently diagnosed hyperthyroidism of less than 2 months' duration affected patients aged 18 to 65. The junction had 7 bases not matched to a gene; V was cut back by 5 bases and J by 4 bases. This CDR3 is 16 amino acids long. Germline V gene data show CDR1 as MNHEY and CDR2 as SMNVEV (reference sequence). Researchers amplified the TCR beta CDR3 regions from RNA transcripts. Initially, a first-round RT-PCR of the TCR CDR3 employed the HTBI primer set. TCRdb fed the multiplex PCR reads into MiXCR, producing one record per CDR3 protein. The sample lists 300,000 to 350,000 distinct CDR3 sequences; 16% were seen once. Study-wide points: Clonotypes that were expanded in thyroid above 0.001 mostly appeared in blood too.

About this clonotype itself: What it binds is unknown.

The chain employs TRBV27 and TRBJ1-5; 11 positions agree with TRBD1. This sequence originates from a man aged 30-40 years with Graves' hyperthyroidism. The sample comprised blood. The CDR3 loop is CASSPRDRGINQPQHF. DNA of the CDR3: TGTGCCAGCAGTCCCCGGGACAGGGGGATAAATCAGCCCCAGCATTTT.